This TCR beta chain was observed in a study of cytomegalovirus exposure and HLA in healthy donors. Whole-study context: Around 80 million unique TCR sequences came from HLA-typed donors in an early release.

In the PCR, 60 Vbeta and 13 Jbeta primers were used. The repertoire was sequenced with immunoSEQ multiplex PCR; TCRdb's copy has only in-frame clones and lacks some. The sample holds about 210,000 clones, roughly four fifths seen once. Overall study results and limits: Roughly even sequencing depth across donors was the assumption behind the presence/absence analyses. Among the most significant clusters, several appeared linked to common viral pathogens in a later analysis.

Germline trimming cut 5 bases from V and 1 base from J; bases unmatched to any gene: 0. CDR1 and CDR2 from the germline V gene are SNHLY and FYNNEI. The CDR3 length is 14 residues. Everyone who donated was a healthy bone marrow donor. Concerning this clone: Its antigen is currently unknown.

The specimen was PBMCs. This rearrangement joins TRBV2 to TRBJ2-5; TRBD2 aligns across 11 bases. This clonotype was sampled from a woman aged 45-65 years in good health and CMV-seropositive. The DNA for the CDR3 is TGTGCCAGCAGTCTAGCGGGGGGCCAAGAGACCCAGTACTTC. It yields the protein CASSLAGGQETQYF.